The entry below gives a single T cell receptor beta chain sequence along with its context. Its antigen is still unknown. No qualities accompany the bases; no much larger clone lies one base away. This entry belongs to a study of breast tumors, draining lymph nodes, adjacent tissues (dated by TCRdb to 2016 to 2017). With regard to the full study: Breast cancer patients provided tumor, adjacent nontumor tissue and axillary lymph nodes, and the study compared the TCR beta repertoires across these three sources. The study was designed to assess the relationships and possible T-cell exchange between tumor, surrounding tissue and draining lymph node repertoires in human breast cancer. Paper-wide results and their limitations: The conclusion that tumor T cells originate in lymph nodes was presented as consistent with a hypothesis rather than as directly demonstrated. Tumor T-cell repertoires showed less diversity than lymph node repertoires and more diversity than nontumor tissue repertoires, and tumor T-cell repertoires showed preferential V and J gene usage. In luminal-like breast cancer, tumor and nontumor tissue repertoires resembled each other significantly more than in basal-like breast cancer. The data were judged consistent with most tumor T cells deriving from the lymph node and then expanding within tumor tissue.

Sequenced on an Illumina HiSeq 2000. TCR beta chain libraries were generated by multiplex PCR amplification. The amplified TCR beta chain products were analyzed by high-throughput sequencing. TCRdb reanalyzed the raw reads on its own, using fastp at Q25 for trimming and MiXCR for clone calling, and kept in-frame beta chains. Each CDR3 protein gets just one entry, which takes the most common genes and DNA from the rows behind it. This sample holds 200,000 to 250,000 distinct CDR3 sequences; roughly 30% were observed only once. 1.4% of the sample is in the top ten clones. Lymph node samples were obtained from the axillary draining lymph nodes of breast cancer patients. CDR1 and CDR2 (KGHSH, LQKENI) derive from the germline V gene. The CDR3 covers 14 residues, taking in both the cysteine and the phenylalanine. The DNA shown is the 42-base CDR3, in frame from base 1. The germline ends are 8 bases apart after V is trimmed by 0 bases and J by 4 bases.

Source material: axillary lymph node tissue. The clonotype was recovered from a female donor with breast cancer. Some clones in this sample may be carry-over from other donors' samples. The V and J segments used are TRBV18 and TRBJ2-3; the D gene is perhaps TRBD2, on 5 matching bases. The nucleotides are TGTGCCAGCTCACCACCGAGGACTTCAGATACGCAGTATTTT. Its product reads: CASSPPRTSDTQYF.